The clone carrying this T cell receptor beta chain was seen only a few times. What it recognizes is unknown. This specimen belongs to a study of radiotherapy plus CTLA-4 blockade in lung cancer. Study findings and constraints: Peripheral blood showed expansion of tumor-derived TCR clones after radiotherapy and ipilimumab. Response, reportedly, was best predicted by interferon-beta along with early blood T cell clone dynamics.

With 4 bases clipped from V and 7 bases from J, the junction kept 5 bases outside the gene matches. CDR1 and CDR2 (germline): SGHDT, YYEEEE. The CDR3 extends over 13 amino acids. Sequencing used immunoSEQ multiplex PCR; TCRdb keeps in-frame clones, though not all of them. The sample includes 50,000 to 65,000 clones, about three quarters of them seen just once. This sample comprised peripheral blood, obtained from a patient treated with radiotherapy plus ipilimumab. The receptor was derived from a human donor with non-small cell lung cancer whose response to radiotherapy plus ipilimumab could not be evaluated. J is TRBJ2-4 and V is TRBV5-6, with 7 bases lining up with TRBD1. Here the CDR3 DNA reads TGTGCCAGCAGCCGCGCGACAGGGAACATTCAGTACTTC. This gives the protein CASSRATGNIQYF. The variable domain in full, with the rest retrieved from reference TRBV5-6 and TRBJ2-4, is DAGVTQSPTHLIKTRGQQVTLRCSPKSGHDTVSWYQQALGQGPQFIFQYYEEEERQRGNFPDRFSGHQFPNYSSELNVNALLLGDSALYLCASSRATGNIQYFGAGTRLSVL.